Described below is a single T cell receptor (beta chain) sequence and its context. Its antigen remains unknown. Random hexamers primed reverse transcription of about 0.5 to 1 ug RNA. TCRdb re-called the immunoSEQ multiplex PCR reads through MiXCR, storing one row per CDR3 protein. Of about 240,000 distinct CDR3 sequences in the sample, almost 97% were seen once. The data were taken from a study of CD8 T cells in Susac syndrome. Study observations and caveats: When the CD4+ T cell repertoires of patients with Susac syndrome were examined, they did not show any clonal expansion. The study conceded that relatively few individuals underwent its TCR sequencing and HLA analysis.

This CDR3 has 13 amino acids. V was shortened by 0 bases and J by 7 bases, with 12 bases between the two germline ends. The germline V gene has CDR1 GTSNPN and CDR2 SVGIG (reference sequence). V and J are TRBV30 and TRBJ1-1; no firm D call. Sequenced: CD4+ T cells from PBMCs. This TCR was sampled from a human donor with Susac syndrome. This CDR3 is CAWSVSPRGEAFF. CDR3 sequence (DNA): TGTGCCTGGAGTGTAAGCCCACGTGGTGAAGCTTTCTTT.